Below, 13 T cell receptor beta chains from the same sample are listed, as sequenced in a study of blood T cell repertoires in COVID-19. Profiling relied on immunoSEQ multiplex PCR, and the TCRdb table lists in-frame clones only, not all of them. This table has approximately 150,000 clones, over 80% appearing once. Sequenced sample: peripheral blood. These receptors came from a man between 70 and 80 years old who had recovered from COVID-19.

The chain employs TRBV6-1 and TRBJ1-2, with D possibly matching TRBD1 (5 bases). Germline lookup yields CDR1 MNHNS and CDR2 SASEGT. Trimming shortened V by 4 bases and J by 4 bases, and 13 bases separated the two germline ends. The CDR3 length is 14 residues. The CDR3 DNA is TGTGCCAGCAGTGGAAAAGGGGCGGCCTATGGCTACACCTTC. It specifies CASSGKGAAYGYTF.

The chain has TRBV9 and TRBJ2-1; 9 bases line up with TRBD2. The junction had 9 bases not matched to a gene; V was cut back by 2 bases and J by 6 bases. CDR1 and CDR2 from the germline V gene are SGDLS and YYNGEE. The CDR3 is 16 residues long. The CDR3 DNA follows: TGTGCCAGCAGCGTCCGACTAGCGGTTACGACCAATGAGCAGTTCTTC. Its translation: CASSVRLAVTTNEQFF.

CDR3 residues: CASSSGHKAFF. The DNA of the CDR3 is TGTGCCAGCAGCTCTGGGCACAAAGCTTTCTTT. V usage is TRBV12-3 or TRBV12-4 and J usage is TRBJ1-1, with D uncertain. The V gene lost 6 bases and the J gene lost 9 bases, with 11 bases spanning the gap. The CDR3 extends over 11 amino acids.

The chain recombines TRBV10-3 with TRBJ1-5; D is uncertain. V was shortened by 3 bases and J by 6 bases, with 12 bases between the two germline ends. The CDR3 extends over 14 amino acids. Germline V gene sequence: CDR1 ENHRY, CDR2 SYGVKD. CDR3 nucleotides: TGTGCCATCAGTGATTCGAGGGAGGGTCAGCCCCAGCATTTT. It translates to CAISDSREGQPQHF.

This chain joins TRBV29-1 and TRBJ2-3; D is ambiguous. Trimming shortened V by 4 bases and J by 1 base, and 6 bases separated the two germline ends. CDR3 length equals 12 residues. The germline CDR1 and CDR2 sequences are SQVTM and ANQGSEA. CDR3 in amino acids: CSVVVGTDTQYF. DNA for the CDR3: TGCAGCGTTGTTGTCGGCACAGATACGCAGTATTTT.

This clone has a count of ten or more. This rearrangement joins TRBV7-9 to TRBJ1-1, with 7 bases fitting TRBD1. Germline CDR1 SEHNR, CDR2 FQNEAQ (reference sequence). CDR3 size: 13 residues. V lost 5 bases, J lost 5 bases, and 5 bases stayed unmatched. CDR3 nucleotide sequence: TGTGCCAGCAGCCCTCAGACAGGGACTGAAGCTTTCTTT. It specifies CASSPQTGTEAFF.

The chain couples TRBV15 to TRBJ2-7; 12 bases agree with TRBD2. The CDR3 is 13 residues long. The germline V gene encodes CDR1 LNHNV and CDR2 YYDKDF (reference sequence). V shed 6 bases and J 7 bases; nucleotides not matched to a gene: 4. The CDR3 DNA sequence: TGTGCCACCAGGCTAGCGGGAGGGGAAGAGCAGTACTTC. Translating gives CATRLAGGEEQYF.

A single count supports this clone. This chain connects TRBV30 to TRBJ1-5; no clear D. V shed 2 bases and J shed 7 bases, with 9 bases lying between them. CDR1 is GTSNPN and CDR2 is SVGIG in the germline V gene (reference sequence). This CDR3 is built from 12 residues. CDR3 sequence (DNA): TGTGCCTGGAGTTTCCCGGGACAGCCCCAGCATTTT. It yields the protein CAWSFPGQPQHF.

The DNA for the CDR3 is TGCGCCAGCAGTCTGGACACAGCCTACGAGCAGTACTTC. This codes for CASSLDTAYEQYF. The chain uses TRBV5-1 and TRBJ2-7; weak D call: TRBD1 (5 bases). CDR1 and CDR2 from the germline V gene are SGHRS and YFSETQ. This CDR3 contains 13 residues. V lost 5 bases and J lost 2, with 11 bases in between. The whole variable domain, filled in from reference TRBV5-1 and TRBJ2-7, reads KAGVTQTPRYLIKTRGQQVTLSCSPISGHRSVSWYQQTPGQGLQFLFEYFSETQRNKGNFPGRFSGRQFSNSRSEMNVSTLELGDSALYLCASSLDTAYEQYFGPGTRLTVT.

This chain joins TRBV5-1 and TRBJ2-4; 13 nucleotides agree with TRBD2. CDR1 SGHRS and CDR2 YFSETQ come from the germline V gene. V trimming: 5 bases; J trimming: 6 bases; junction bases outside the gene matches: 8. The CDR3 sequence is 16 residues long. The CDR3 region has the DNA TGCGCCAGCAGGGCCGGGACTAGCGGGACCGGAAACATTCAGTACTTC. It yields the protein CASRAGTSGTGNIQYF.

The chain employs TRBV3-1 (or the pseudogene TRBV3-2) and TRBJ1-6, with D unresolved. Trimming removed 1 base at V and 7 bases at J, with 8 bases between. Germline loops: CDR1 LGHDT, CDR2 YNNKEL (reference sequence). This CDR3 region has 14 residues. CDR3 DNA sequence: TGTGCCAGCAGCCAAGTAGTCTCAAATTCACCCCTCCACTTT. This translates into CASSQVVSNSPLHF.

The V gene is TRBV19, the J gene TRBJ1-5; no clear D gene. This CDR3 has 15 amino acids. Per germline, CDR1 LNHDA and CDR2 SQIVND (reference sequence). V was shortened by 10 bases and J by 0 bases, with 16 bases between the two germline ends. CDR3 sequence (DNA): TGTGCCACAAGTAGCTCCGGTGATAGCAATCAGCCCCAGCATTTT. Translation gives CATSSSGDSNQPQHF.

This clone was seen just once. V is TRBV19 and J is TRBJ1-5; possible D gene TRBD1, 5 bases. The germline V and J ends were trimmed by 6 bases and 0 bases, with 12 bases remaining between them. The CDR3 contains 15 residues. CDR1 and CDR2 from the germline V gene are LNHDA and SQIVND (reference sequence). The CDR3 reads CASRERGDSNQPQHF. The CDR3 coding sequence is TGTGCCAGTAGGGAACGGGGGGATAGCAATCAGCCCCAGCATTTT.